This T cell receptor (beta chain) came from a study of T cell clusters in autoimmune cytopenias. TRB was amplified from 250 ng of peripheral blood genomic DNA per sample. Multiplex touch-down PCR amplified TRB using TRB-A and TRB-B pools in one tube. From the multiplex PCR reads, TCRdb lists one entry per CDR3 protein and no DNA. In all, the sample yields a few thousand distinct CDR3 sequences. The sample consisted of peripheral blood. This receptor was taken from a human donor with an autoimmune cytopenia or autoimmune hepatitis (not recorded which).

CDR3 region: CASSRFDSQSSYNSPLHF. The chain recombines TRBV11-1 with TRBJ1-6; TCRdb indicates TRBD1, and absent DNA this call remains unverified. The CDR3 is 18 amino acids. CDR1 is SGHAT and CDR2 is FQDESV in the germline V gene (reference sequence). Drawing the rest from reference TRBV11-1 and TRBJ1-6, the complete variable domain is EAEVAQSPRYKITEKSQAVAFWCDPISGHATLYWYRQILGQGPELLVQFQDESVVDDSQLPKDRFSAERLKGVDSTLKIQPAELGDSAMYLCASSRFDSQSSYNSPLHFGNGTRLTVT.